The clone carrying this T cell receptor beta chain showed up many times. This sample is drawn from a study of T cells in Graves' hyperthyroidism and ophthalmopathy. RNA transcripts served as the template for amplifying TCR beta CDR3 regions. The HTBI primer set was used in a first-round RT-PCR of the TCR CDR3. TCRdb re-analysed the multiplex PCR reads in MiXCR, keeping a single row per CDR3 protein. The table shows 400,000 to 550,000 distinct CDR3 sequences, with 14% occurring only once. V lost 0 bases and J 7 bases, leaving 9 bases between the germline ends. The CDR3 loop spans 14 amino acids. Germline CDR1 and CDR2: SGHAT and FQNNGV.

This chain joins TRBV11-2 and TRBJ2-2; perhaps TRBD1 as D (6 bases). The sample consisted of blood. This TCR derives from a woman aged 18-35 years with Graves' hyperthyroidism. This chain's CDR3 is CASSLDPGVGELFF. CDR3 bases: TGTGCCAGCAGCTTAGATCCAGGGGTCGGGGAGCTGTTTTTT.